Shown below are 25 T cell receptor beta chains from a single sample sequenced in a study of kidney transplant recipient with SARS-CoV-2 infection. One entry per CDR3 protein results from TCRdb running MiXCR on the reads. The sample lists some 220,000 distinct CDR3 sequences, under 35% occurring once. The sample in question was a blood sample, obtained at baseline and on roughly day 110 from a kidney transplant recipient. The receptors stem from a male patient aged 25-45 years who had COVID-19 and was a kidney transplant recipient. Certain T cells may be donor cells from the graft.

This clonotype was observed at least ten times. The chain links TRBV11-2 to TRBJ1-2; D is unresolved. CDR3 size: 17 residues. The germline V gene encodes CDR1 SGHAT and CDR2 FQNNGV. V lost 5 bases and J lost 4, with 23 bases in between. Here the CDR3 reads CASSMRVTSRKTYGYTF. The CDR3 DNA reads as TGTGCCAGCAGCATGAGGGTAACAAGCAGAAAGACCTATGGCTACACCTTC.

Details on this clonotype: This could be a read error, since a much larger clone is one nucleotide away. The gene calls are TRBV15 and TRBJ2-7; 7 positions agree with TRBD1. The J segment lost 9 bases and the V segment lost 2 bases, leaving 10 bases of the junction unmatched. In germline, CDR1 is LNHNV, CDR2 YYDKDF (reference sequence). CDR3 size: 14 residues. CDR3 nucleotide sequence: TGTGCCACCAGCAGAACCCAGACAGGGCCCGGGCAGTACTTC. Protein sequence: CATSRTQTGPGQYF.

As regards this clonotype: A much more abundant neighbour one base away suggests this may be a read error. CDR3 nucleotides: TGTGCCAGCGGGCCGGGACAGGAGAATGAAAAACTGTTTTTT. Residues: CASGPGQENEKLFF. The rearrangement joins TRBV27 to TRBJ1-4, with TRBD1 identical over 8 bases. Trimming cost V 8 bases and J 5 bases; bases outside gene matches: 7. Germline V gene data show CDR1 as MNHEY and CDR2 as SMNVEV (reference sequence). The CDR3 is 14 amino acids.

This chain uses TRBV20-1 with TRBJ2-5; TRBD2 matches 14 bases. J gave up 2 bases and V 3 bases, and 5 bases lay outside the gene matches. The CDR3 is made up of 16 amino acids. Per the germline V gene, CDR1 is DFQATT and CDR2 is SNEGSKA (reference sequence). The CDR3 region is CSARSGTSGRQETQYF. CDR3 nucleotide sequence: TGCAGTGCTAGGTCCGGGACTAGCGGGAGACAAGAGACCCAGTACTTC.

This clonotype has a handful of counts. A much larger clone lies one base from this, so it may be a read error. The chain couples TRBV29-1 to TRBJ1-5; D is undetermined. This CDR3 region has 12 residues. Looked up from germline, CDR1 is SQVTM and CDR2 is ANQGSEA. DNA of the CDR3: TGCAACGTTGCGTCAAATAATCAGCCCCAGCATTTT. Protein product: CNVASNNQPQHF.

Notes on this clonotype: A much more abundant neighbour one base away suggests this may be a read error. The chain links TRBV20-1 to TRBJ2-7, with a tentative D call TRBD2 (6 bases). CDR1 and CDR2 (germline): DFQATT, SNEGSKA (reference sequence). This CDR3 region has 17 residues. The CDR3 DNA sequence: TGCAGTGTTAGAGATCATGTCGCCGGGGGAATAGTCTACGAGCAGTACTTC. Its protein is CSVRDHVAGGIVYEQYF.

A word on this clonotype: A read error is possible here, since a much larger clone lies one base away. This chain links TRBV7-9 with TRBJ1-3; 8 positions match TRBD1. The CDR3 consists of 15 residues. Per germline, CDR1 SEHNR and CDR2 FQNEAQ (reference sequence). The CDR3: CAGSWDRNSGNTIYF. The CDR3 nucleotides read TGTGCCGGCAGCTGGGACAGGAACTCTGGAAACACCATATATTTT.

In its sample, this clonotype was seen many times. CDR3 amino acids: CASSGYLTSRKTYGYTF. DNA of the CDR3: TGTGCCAGCAGCGGCTACCTAACAAGCAGAAAGACCTATGGCTACACCTTC. The J gene is TRBJ1-2, the V gene TRBV11-2; D is uncertain. Looked up from germline, CDR1 is SGHAT and CDR2 is FQNNGV. V gave up 5 bases and J gave up 4 bases, with 23 bases separating them. The CDR3 has 17 residues.

This clonotype was seen at least ten times. In DNA, the CDR3 is TGTGCCAGCAGCCCACCACCAACTAACACTGAAGCTTTCTTT. Its protein is CASSPPPTNTEAFF. J is TRBJ1-1 and V is TRBV13, with D unclear. From germline, CDR1 is PRHDT and CDR2 FYEKMQ (reference sequence). The CDR3 runs to 14 residues. V was cut by 5 bases and J by 2 bases, with 12 bases left in between.

This clonotype was counted a single time. It may be a read error: a sequence one base away is much more abundant. This sequence joins TRBV5-1 and TRBJ2-7, with unresolved D. Germline-derived CDR1 and CDR2 are SGHRS and YFSETQ. The CDR3 totals 13 residues. The CDR3 is CTSAHQSSYEQYF. For the CDR3, the DNA is TGCACCAGCGCACACCAGAGCTCCTACGAGCAGTACTTC.

As to this clonotype: A read error may be the cause here, since a much bigger clone is one base away. The V gene is TRBV28, the J gene TRBJ2-7, with 10 nucleotides matching TRBD2. There are 15 residues in the CDR3. Germline CDR1 MDHEN, CDR2 SYDVKM. The CDR3 loop reads CASSGTSGTPYEKYF. Written as DNA, the CDR3 is TGTGCCAGCAGTGGTACTAGCGGGACACCCTACGAGAAGTACTTC. The full variable domain, its missing parts supplied by reference TRBV28 and TRBJ2-7, is DVKVTQSSRYLVKRTGEKVFLECVQDMDHENMFWYRQDPGLGLRLIYFSYDVKMKEKGDIPEGYSVSREKKERFSLILESASTNQTSMYLCASSGTSGTPYEKYFGPGTRLTVT.

Concerning this clonotype: A much larger clone lies a single base off, so this may be a read error. This chain uses TRBV2 with TRBJ1-3; 9 bases line up with TRBD1. V gave up 7 bases and J gave up 2 bases; unmatched junction bases: 3. The CDR3 spans 14 residues. From germline, CDR1 is SNHLY and CDR2 FYNNEI. In DNA, the CDR3 is TGTGCCAGCACGAGGGACAGGGCTGGAAACACCATATATTTT. Protein product: CASTRDRAGNTIYF. The variable domain in full, with the rest retrieved from reference TRBV2 and TRBJ1-3, is EPEVTQTPSHQVTQMGQEVILRCVPISNHLYFYWYRQILGQKVEFLVSFYNNEISEKSEIFDDQFSVERPDGSNFTLKIRSTKLEDSAMYFCASTRDRAGNTIYFGEGSWLTVV.

Many counts were recorded for this clonotype. This sequence joins TRBV6-2 or TRBV6-3 and TRBJ2-7, with 9 nucleotides matching TRBD1. This CDR3 is built from 13 residues. The trim removed 2 bases at V and 8 bases at J, leaving 4 bases unmatched. The germline V gene encodes CDR1 MNHEY and CDR2 SVGEGT. The CDR3 is CASSYRTGAKQYF. The CDR3 bases are TGTGCCAGCAGTTACAGGACAGGGGCAAAGCAGTACTTC.

There are many counts of this clonotype. The chain has TRBV4-1 and TRBJ2-2; 7 positions match TRBD2. The ends lost 4 bases at V and 2 bases at J; junction bases unmatched: 13. CDR3 length equals 18 residues. The V gene's germline CDR1 is MGHRA and CDR2 YSYEKL. The CDR3 spells CASSPGKLLAPNTGELFF. CDR3 bases: TGCGCCAGCAGCCCCGGAAAGTTACTAGCGCCCAACACCGGGGAGCTGTTTTTT.

To note about this clonotype: A much larger clone sits a single nucleotide away, making a read error possible. CDR3: CASSLGWLAGGTPSTDTQYF. In nucleotides, the CDR3 is TGTGCCAGCAGTTTAGGTTGGCTAGCGGGGGGAACACCTAGCACAGATACGCAGTATTTT. The V gene is TRBV12-3 or TRBV12-4, the J gene TRBJ2-3, with TRBD2 matching over 11 bases. V shed 1 base, J shed 0 bases, and the junction held 12 bases outside the gene matches. This CDR3 is 20 amino acids long.

This clonotype has at least ten counts. The chain joins TRBV2 to TRBJ2-3, with 7 nucleotides matching TRBD2. The CDR3 consists of 14 residues. The J segment lost 5 bases and the V segment lost 3 bases, leaving 5 bases of the junction unmatched. Germline assignment: CDR1 SNHLY and CDR2 FYNNEI. CDR3 nucleotide sequence: TGTGCCAGCAGTGAGACTAGCTCAAAAGATACGCAGTATTTT. It is translated as CASSETSSKDTQYF.

This clonotype was observed many times. The chain couples TRBV28 to TRBJ1-6; 12 nucleotides align to TRBD1. Germline V gene data show CDR1 as MDHEN and CDR2 as SYDVKM. The CDR3 loop spans 15 amino acids. The V segment lost 7 bases and the J segment 9 bases; nucleotides outside the gene matches: 7. CDR3 loop: CASIPWGQGASPLHF. For the CDR3, the DNA is TGTGCCAGCATTCCTTGGGGACAGGGGGCTTCACCCCTCCACTTT.

This clonotype was recorded at least ten times. The chain joins TRBV18 to TRBJ2-2, with 7 bases lining up with TRBD2. Germline values: CDR1 KGHSH, CDR2 LQKENI. Unmatched junction bases numbered 6, after V lost 2 bases and J lost 3 bases. CDR3 length: 16 residues. The CDR3 coding sequence is TGTGCCAGCTCACCAACTAGCGCCCGGTACACCGGGGAGCTGTTTTTT. Translated, it gives CASSPTSARYTGELFF.

As for this clonotype: This sequence may be a read error, since a much larger clone differs from it by one base. V and J are TRBV11-2 and TRBJ2-2; no reliable D call. The CDR3 contains 11 residues. Germline lookup yields CDR1 SGHAT and CDR2 FQNNGV. V was trimmed by 8 bases and J by 5 bases, leaving 6 bases between them. Here the CDR3 DNA reads TGTGCCAGCTTGTCGACCGGGGAGCTGTTTTTT. Translated: CASLSTGELFF. The entire variable domain, with the rest obtained from reference TRBV11-2 and TRBJ2-2, is as follows: EAGVAQSPRYKIIEKRQSVAFWCNPISGHATLYWYQQILGQGPKLLIQFQNNGVVDDSQLPKDRFSAERLKGVDSTLKIQPAKLEDSAVYLCASLSTGELFFGEGSRLTVL.

This clonotype was detected ten times or more. V gene TRBV6-5 combines with J gene TRBJ2-7; D may be TRBD1 (5 bases). Trimming pared 2 bases from V and 2 bases from J, leaving 10 bases between. This CDR3 spans 14 amino acids. Germline V gene sequence: CDR1 MNHEY, CDR2 SVGAGI. This CDR3 is CASSYGAATYEQYF. The CDR3 coding sequence is TGTGCCAGCAGTTACGGGGCGGCTACCTACGAGCAGTACTTC.

Concerning this clonotype itself: It may be a read error: a sequence one base away is much more abundant. This rearrangement joins TRBV4-1 to TRBJ1-2; TRBD1 might be the D (5 bases). CDR3 length: 15 amino acids. CDR1 is MGHRA, CDR2 YSYEKL, per germline. The CDR3 protein is CVSSQDPDSNYGYTF. Written as DNA, the CDR3 is TGCGTCAGCAGCCAAGACCCAGACAGTAACTATGGCTACACCTTC.

This clonotype was counted at least ten times. J is TRBJ2-7 and V is TRBV4-1; 7 bases map to TRBD2. V shed 4 bases, J shed 2 bases, and the junction held 11 bases outside the gene matches. Germline CDR1 and CDR2: MGHRA and YSYEKL. The CDR3 covers 16 residues. The DNA for the CDR3 is TGCGCCAGCAGCCCCTCGGGAGCGGGGACTACCTACGAGCAGTACTTC. Residues: CASSPSGAGTTYEQYF.

Notes on this clonotype: A much larger clonotype is one base distant, so this may be a read error. The rearrangement uses TRBV20-1 and TRBJ1-1; perhaps TRBD1 as D (5 bases). V lost 8 bases, J lost 1 base, and 20 bases lay in between. This CDR3 is 15 amino acids long. Germline V gene lookup returns CDR1 DFQATT and CDR2 SNEGSKA (reference sequence). The CDR3 nucleotides are TGCAGTACTCCCCCGTCGGGGGGGGAGAACACTGAAGCTTTCTTT. Amino acids: CSTPPSGGENTEAFF.

On this clonotype: A much larger clone is a single base away; this may be a read error. The conserved closing phenylalanine or tryptophan is absent in this CDR3, likely reflecting a read error. The rearrangement uses TRBV30 and TRBJ1-5; D call uncertain. The V and J ends lost 3 bases and 1 base respectively, with 10 bases between them. The CDR3 has 14 residues. Looked up from germline, CDR1 is GTSNPN and CDR2 is SVGIG (reference sequence). CDR3: CAWSVTKSNQPQHL. The CDR3 DNA reads TGTGCCTGGAGCGTGACGAAGAGCAATCAGCCCCAGCATCTT.

As regards this clonotype: A read error may be the cause here, since a much bigger clone is one base away. The chain couples TRBV6-5 to TRBJ1-2; possible D gene TRBD1, 5 bases. The CDR3 consists of 15 residues. Germline-derived CDR1 and CDR2 are MNHEY and SVGAGI. The CDR3 region has the DNA TGTGCCAGCAGTTACGCGGGGACCACTAACTATGGCCACACCTTC. Translation gives CASSYAGTTNYGHTF.